This T cell receptor beta chain was identified in a study of cytomegalovirus exposure and HLA in healthy donors. Study overall: Findings of an earlier analysis included 117 million unique TCR beta sequences from 180 million or so T cells. Within the Caucasian-associated ancestry cluster were more than 75% of the approximately 370 genotyped donors.

In the PCR, 60 Vbeta and 13 Jbeta primers were used. Clones were sequenced by immunoSEQ multiplex PCR, and TCRdb holds only the in-frame ones, with some missing. The repertoire holds about 140,000 clones, with roughly 70% as singletons. This CDR3 is 15 amino acids long. Per germline, CDR1 ENHRY and CDR2 SYGVKD. V was cut by 3 bases and J by 2 bases, with 11 bases left in between. Sample: PBMCs. The chain is built from TRBV10-3 and TRBJ1-3; D is possibly TRBD1 (6 bases). This receptor was taken from a man between 35 and 55 years old in good health and CMV-seronegative. In DNA form, the CDR3 reads TGTGCCATCAGTGACTCGAGGGGGACTGGAAACACCATATATTTT. It is translated as CAISDSRGTGNTIYF.